A single sample is the source of the 8 T cell receptor beta chains below, sequenced in a study of OX40 agonist ivuxolimab in advanced cancers. Libraries were prepared by immunoSEQ multiplex PCR; TCRdb keeps only in-frame clonotypes and omits some of them. The sample comprises 90,000 to 120,000 clones, approximately 89% of which are singletons, and roughly 0.61% rests with the top ten. Sequencing used CD4+ or CD8+ T cells sorted from blood, obtained in a trial of the OX40 agonist ivuxolimab. These receptors all stem from an adult with an advanced solid tumor such as melanoma, head and neck, liver or kidney cancer.

The chain employs TRBV7-2 and TRBJ2-2; the D gene is possibly TRBD2 (6 bases). The V and J ends lost 3 bases and 1 base respectively, with 6 bases between them. This CDR3 spans 14 amino acids. Per the germline V gene, CDR1 is SGHTA and CDR2 is FQGNSA. For the CDR3, the DNA is TGTGCCAGCAGCTTGGGAGGGAACACCGGGGAGCTGTTTTTT. This translates into CASSLGGNTGELFF.

The genes are TRBV19 and TRBJ2-7; perhaps TRBD1 as D (6 bases). The CDR3 is 14 residues long. With 1 base removed from V and 5 bases from J, the gap between germline ends came to 12 bases. Germline V gene data show CDR1 as LNHDA and CDR2 as SQIVND (reference sequence). This CDR3 is CASSIVGALHEQYF. The CDR3 region has the DNA TGTGCCAGTAGTATAGTGGGGGCGCTCCACGAGCAGTACTTC.

Remarks on this clone: The same CDR3 also results from other DNA sequences found in this sample. The chain recombines TRBV5-1 with TRBJ1-2; 8 bases are shared with TRBD1. The CDR3 sequence is 15 residues long. With V trimmed by 0 bases and J by 4 bases, 5 bases remained unmatched. In germline, CDR1 is SGHRS, CDR2 YFSETQ. The CDR3 DNA reads TGCGCCAGCAGCTTGGGTCAGGGGGCGGTCTATGGCTACACCTTC. This translates into CASSLGQGAVYGYTF.

The rearrangement uses TRBV19 and TRBJ2-1, with D unresolved. V was pared by 3 bases and J by 4 bases, with 13 bases between. The CDR3 is 15 amino acids. Germline CDR1 is LNHDA and CDR2 is SQIVND (reference sequence). The CDR3 DNA sequence: TGTGCCAGTAGTATTAGTTGGTCGCCTTACAATGAGCAGTTCTTC. Encoded protein: CASSISWSPYNEQFF.

This rearrangement joins TRBV29-1 to TRBJ2-1; D gene uncertain. Germline CDR1 reads SQVTM; CDR2 reads ANQGSEA. This CDR3 region has 11 residues. Trimming cost V 5 bases and J 3 bases, with 5 bases left between them. CDR3: CSVQRYNEQFF. In nucleotides, the CDR3 is TGCAGCGTTCAACGCTACAATGAGCAGTTCTTC.

V and J are TRBV15 and TRBJ2-1; 7 bases are shared with TRBD1. With 0 bases clipped from V and 0 bases from J, the junction kept 2 bases outside the gene matches. Germline CDR1 reads LNHNV; CDR2 reads YYDKDF (reference sequence). The length of the CDR3 is 16 residues. CDR3 loop: CATSRDRDSSYNEQFF. CDR3 sequence (DNA): TGTGCCACCAGCAGAGATCGGGACAGCTCCTACAATGAGCAGTTCTTC.

This clone came up a few times. The rearrangement links TRBV18 to TRBJ1-2; 7 nucleotides agree with TRBD1. J gave up 3 bases and V 3 bases, and 7 bases lay outside the gene matches. Germline V gene data show CDR1 as KGHSH and CDR2 as LQKENI. The CDR3 has 15 residues. The CDR3, as DNA: TGTGCCAGCTCACCCCCAGGGGGGGCTTACTATGGCTACACCTTC. Its translation: CASSPPGGAYYGYTF.

The chain uses TRBV6-1 and TRBJ2-2; tentatively, D is TRBD2 (6 bases). The CDR3 runs 14 residues. The germline V and J ends were trimmed by 8 bases and 0 bases, with 10 bases remaining between them. Germline-derived CDR1 and CDR2 are MNHNS and SASEGT. Here the CDR3 reads CASLRGTNTGELFF. CDR3 sequence (DNA): TGTGCCAGCTTACGGGGGACGAACACCGGGGAGCTGTTTTTT.